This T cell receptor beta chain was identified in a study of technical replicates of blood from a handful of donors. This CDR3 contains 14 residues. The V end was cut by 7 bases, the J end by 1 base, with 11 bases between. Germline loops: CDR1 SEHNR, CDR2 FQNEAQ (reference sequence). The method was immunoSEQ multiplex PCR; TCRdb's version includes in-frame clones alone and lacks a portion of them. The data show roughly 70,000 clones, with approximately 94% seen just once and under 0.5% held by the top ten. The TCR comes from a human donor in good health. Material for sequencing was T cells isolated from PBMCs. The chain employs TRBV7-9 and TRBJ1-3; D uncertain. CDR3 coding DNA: TGTGCCAGCACCCCGGAGCCATCTGGAAACACCATATATTTT. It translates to CASTPEPSGNTIYF.